These 4 T cell receptor beta chains were all obtained from the same sample, sequenced in a study of identical twins. TCRdb re-analysed the 5' RACE reads in MiXCR, keeping a single row per CDR3 protein. This table holds hundreds of thousands of distinct CDR3 sequences, around a sixth found once. This sample also belongs to another study, concerning T cells expressing NK-cell markers.

The sequenced sample was PBMCs. Receptors were obtained from a woman under 30 in good health.

This chain connects TRBV20-1 to TRBJ1-1; TRBD1 might be the D (5 bases). This CDR3 is 13 amino acids long. Per germline, CDR1 DFQATT and CDR2 SNEGSKA (reference sequence). V lost 5 bases to trimming and J lost 0 bases, with 10 bases between them. The DNA of the CDR3 is TGCAGTGCTGAGCGACAGTTGAACACTGAAGCTTTCTTT. It translates to CSAERQLNTEAFF.

This clonotype has only a few counts. The rearrangement uses TRBV7-9 and TRBJ2-7; 8 bases match TRBD1. CDR3 length equals 14 residues. Unmatched junction bases numbered 9, after V lost 4 bases and J lost 7 bases. Germline V gene data show CDR1 as SEHNR and CDR2 as FQNEAQ (reference sequence). The CDR3: CASSSGQGWEEQYF. The CDR3 bases are TGTGCCAGCAGCTCCGGACAGGGCTGGGAAGAGCAGTACTTC.

J is TRBJ1-2 and V is TRBV6-1; D possibly corresponds to TRBD1 (5 bases). CDR3 length equals 13 residues. Germline lookup yields CDR1 MNHNS and CDR2 SASEGT. V lost 6 bases and J lost 6, with 14 bases in between. CDR3 protein: CASSSGRVDGYTF. DNA of the CDR3: TGTGCCAGCAGCTCGGGCAGGGTGGATGGCTACACCTTC.

There are many counts of this clonotype. This sequence joins TRBV5-6 and TRBJ2-5, with 8 bases matching TRBD2. Germline values: CDR1 SGHDT, CDR2 YYEEEE. The CDR3 covers 14 residues. Trimming cost V 3 bases and J 5 bases; bases outside gene matches: 6. Written as DNA, the CDR3 is TGTGCCAGCAGCTCCTCCCCTAGCGGGGAGACCCAGTACTTC. Its protein product is CASSSSPSGETQYF.